This entry features one TCR beta chain sequence. V was shortened by 5 bases and J by 8 bases, with 21 bases between the two germline ends. The CDR3 is 15 amino acids. The germline V gene encodes CDR1 LNHDA and CDR2 SQIVND (reference sequence). The data derive from a study of siplizumab effects on memory and regulatory T cells. Clones were read by immunoSEQ multiplex PCR, and TCRdb kept only the in-frame ones, dropping some. This table holds tens of thousands of clones, around 95% found once. V usage is TRBV19 and J usage is TRBJ1-2; D gene ambiguous. The sequenced sample consisted of naive CD4+ T cells sorted from blood. The source of this sequence is a human donor in good health. The CDR3, as DNA: TGTGCCAGTAGTTCGGGCGGGCAGACCGTTGAGGGCTACACCTTC. Translating it yields CASSSGGQTVEGYTF.